This TCR beta chain was sequenced in a study of CD8 T cells in ankylosing spondylitis. TCRdb ran MiXCR on the 5' RACE reads and lists one entry per CDR3 protein. Among about 840,000 distinct CDR3 sequences, 10% to 15% were seen once, and the ten largest hold around 0.51%. This clonotype has a handful of counts. Its antigen is currently unknown. This CDR3 contains 19 residues. Germline CDR1 is MGHRA and CDR2 is YSYEKL. Germline trimming cut 1 base from V and 8 bases from J; bases unmatched to any gene: 19. General study results and limits: Disease-associated clones were reportedly significantly overrepresented in matched ankylosing spondylitis synovial fluid. It appeared that ankylosing spondylitis blood was characterized by a TCR beta motif of 8 or 9 highly homologous variants.

The origin of this receptor is a male donor with ankylosing spondylitis. The V gene is TRBV4-1, the J gene TRBJ1-4; 7 bases are shared with TRBD1. The sequencing input was blood, either unsorted or a sorted T cell fraction (not recorded which). The CDR3 loop reads CASSQVAGQRLRRREKLFF. The CDR3 DNA reads as TGCGCCAGCAGCCAAGTGGCGGGACAGCGCCTTCGACGGAGGGAAAAACTGTTTTTT.